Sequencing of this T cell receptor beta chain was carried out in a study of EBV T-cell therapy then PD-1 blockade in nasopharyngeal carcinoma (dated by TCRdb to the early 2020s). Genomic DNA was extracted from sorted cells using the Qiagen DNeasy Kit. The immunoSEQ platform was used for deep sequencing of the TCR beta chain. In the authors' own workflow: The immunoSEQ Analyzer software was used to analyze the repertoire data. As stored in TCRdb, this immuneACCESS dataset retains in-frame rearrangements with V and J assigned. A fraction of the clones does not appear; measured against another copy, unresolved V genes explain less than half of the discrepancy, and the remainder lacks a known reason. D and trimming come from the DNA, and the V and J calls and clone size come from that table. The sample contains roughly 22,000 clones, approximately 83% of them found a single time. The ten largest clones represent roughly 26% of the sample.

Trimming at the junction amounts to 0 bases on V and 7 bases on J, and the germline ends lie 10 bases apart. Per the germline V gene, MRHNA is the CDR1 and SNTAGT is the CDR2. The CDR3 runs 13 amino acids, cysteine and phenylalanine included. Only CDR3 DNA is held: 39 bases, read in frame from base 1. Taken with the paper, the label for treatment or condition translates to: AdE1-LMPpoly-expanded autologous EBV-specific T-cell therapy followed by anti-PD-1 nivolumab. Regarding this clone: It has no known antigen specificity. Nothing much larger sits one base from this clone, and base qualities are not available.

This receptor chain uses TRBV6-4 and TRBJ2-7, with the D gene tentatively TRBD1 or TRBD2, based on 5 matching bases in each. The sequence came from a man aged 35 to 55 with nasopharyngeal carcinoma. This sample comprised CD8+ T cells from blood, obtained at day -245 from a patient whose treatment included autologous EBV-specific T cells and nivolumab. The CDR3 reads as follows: CASSDSGEGEQYF. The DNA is TGTGCCAGCAGTGACTCGGGAGAGGGGGAGCAGTACTTC.